This entry features one T cell receptor beta chain sequence. Its antigen is still unknown. This CDR3 spans 15 amino acids. Germline lookup yields CDR1 MNHEY and CDR2 SVGAGI. V was trimmed by 4 bases and J by 4 bases, leaving 14 bases between them. Only in-frame clones appear in the TCRdb table, and some are missing; sequencing was by immunoSEQ multiplex PCR. The data show 13,000 to 15,000 clones, with approximately 90% seen just once and roughly 0.98% held by the top ten. These data belong to a study of pediatric ulcerative colitis. Study as a whole: Disease was pancolitis in seven or eight and left-sided in two, histology-confirmed. Study results and limitations: All ulcerative colitis patients, but no controls, carried two rectal clonotypes.

This sequence joins TRBV6-5 and TRBJ2-1, with a possible D match to TRBD1 (5 bases). This TCR derives from a boy aged 10-17 years with moderate ulcerative colitis. Source material: blood. The CDR3: CASSSTSTEYNEQFF. CDR3 nucleotides: TGTGCCAGCAGTTCCACGTCGACAGAGTACAATGAGCAGTTCTTC.